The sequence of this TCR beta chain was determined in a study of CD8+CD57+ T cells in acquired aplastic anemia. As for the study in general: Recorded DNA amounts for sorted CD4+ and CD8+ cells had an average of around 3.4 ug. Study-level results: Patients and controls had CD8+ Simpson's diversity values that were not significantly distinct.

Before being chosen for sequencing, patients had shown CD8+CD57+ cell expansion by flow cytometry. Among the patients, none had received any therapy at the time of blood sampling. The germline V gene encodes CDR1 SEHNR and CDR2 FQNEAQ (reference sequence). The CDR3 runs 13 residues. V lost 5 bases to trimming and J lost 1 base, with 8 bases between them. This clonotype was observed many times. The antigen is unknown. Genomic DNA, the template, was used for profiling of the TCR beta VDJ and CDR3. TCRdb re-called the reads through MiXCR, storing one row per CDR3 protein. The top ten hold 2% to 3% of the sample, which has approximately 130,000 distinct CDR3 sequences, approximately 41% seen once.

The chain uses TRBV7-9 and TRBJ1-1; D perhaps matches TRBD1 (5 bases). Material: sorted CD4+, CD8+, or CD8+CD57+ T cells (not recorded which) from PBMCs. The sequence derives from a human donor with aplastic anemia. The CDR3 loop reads CASSPGRNTEAFF. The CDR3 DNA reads TGTGCCAGCAGCCCGGGACGGAACACTGAAGCTTTCTTT.